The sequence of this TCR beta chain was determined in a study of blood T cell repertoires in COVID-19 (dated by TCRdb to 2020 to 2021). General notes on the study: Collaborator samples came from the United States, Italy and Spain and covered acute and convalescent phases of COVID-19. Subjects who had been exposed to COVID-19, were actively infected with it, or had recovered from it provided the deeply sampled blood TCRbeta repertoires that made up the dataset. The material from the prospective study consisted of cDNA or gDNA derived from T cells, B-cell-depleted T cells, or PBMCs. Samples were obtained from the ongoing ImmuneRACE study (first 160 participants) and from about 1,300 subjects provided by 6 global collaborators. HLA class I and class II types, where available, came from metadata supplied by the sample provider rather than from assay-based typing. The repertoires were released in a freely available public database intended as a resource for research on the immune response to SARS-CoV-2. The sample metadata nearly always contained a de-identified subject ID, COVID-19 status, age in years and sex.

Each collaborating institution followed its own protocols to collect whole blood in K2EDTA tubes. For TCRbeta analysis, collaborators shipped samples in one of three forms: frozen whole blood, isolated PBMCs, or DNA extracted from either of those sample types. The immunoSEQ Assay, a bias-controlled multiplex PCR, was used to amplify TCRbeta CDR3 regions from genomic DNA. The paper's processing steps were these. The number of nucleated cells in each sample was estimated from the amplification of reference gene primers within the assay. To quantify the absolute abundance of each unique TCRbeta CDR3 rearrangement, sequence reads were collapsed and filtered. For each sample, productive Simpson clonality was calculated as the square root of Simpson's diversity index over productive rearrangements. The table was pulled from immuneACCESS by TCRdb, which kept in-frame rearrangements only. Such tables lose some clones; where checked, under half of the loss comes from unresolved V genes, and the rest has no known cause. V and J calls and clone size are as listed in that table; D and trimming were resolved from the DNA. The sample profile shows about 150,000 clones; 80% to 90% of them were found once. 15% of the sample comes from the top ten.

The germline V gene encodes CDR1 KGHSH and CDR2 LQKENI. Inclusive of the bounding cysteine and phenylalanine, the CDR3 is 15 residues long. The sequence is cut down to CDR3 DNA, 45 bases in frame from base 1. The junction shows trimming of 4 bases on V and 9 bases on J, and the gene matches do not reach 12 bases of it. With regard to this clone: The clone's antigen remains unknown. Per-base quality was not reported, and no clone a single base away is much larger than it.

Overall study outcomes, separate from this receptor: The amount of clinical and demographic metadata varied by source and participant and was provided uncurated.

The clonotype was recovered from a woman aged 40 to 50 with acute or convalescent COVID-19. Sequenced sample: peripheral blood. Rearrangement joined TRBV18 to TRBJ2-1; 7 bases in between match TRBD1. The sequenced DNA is TGTGCCAGCTCACTACTTGATGAACCAGGGGGTGAGCAGTTCTTC. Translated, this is CASSLLDEPGGEQFF.